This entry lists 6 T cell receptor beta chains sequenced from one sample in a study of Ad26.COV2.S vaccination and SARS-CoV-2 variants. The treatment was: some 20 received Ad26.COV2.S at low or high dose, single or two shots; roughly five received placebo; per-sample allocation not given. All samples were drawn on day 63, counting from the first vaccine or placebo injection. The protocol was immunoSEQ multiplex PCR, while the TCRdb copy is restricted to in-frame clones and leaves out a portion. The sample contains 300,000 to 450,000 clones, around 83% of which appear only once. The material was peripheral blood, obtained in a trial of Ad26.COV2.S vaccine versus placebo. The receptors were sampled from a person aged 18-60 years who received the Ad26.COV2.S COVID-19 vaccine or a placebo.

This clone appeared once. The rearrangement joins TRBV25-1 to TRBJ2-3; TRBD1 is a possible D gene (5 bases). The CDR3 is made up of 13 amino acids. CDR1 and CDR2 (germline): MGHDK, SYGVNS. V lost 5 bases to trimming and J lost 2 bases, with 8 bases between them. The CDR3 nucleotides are TGTGCCAGCAGTCTAGGGGCCACAGATACGCAGTATTTT. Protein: CASSLGATDTQYF.

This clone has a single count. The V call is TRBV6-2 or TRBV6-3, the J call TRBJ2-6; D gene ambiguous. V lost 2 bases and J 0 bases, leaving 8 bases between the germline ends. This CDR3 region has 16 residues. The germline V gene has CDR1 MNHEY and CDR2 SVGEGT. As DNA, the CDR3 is TGTGCCAGCAGTTACACGTGGCGCTCTGGGGCCAACGTCCTGACTTTC. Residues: CASSYTWRSGANVLTF.

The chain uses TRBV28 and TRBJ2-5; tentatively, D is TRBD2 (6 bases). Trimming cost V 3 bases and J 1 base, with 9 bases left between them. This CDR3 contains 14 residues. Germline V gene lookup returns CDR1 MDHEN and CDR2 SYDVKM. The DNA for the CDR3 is TGTGCCAGCAGTTTTCGCGGGGCCCAAGAGACCCAGTACTTC. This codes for CASSFRGAQETQYF.

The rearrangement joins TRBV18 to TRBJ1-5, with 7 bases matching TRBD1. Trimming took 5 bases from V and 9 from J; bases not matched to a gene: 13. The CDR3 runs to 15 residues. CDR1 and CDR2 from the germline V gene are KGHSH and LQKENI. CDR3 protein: CASSGTGTEAGPQHF. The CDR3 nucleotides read TGTGCCAGCTCAGGGACCGGGACAGAGGCTGGGCCCCAGCATTTT.

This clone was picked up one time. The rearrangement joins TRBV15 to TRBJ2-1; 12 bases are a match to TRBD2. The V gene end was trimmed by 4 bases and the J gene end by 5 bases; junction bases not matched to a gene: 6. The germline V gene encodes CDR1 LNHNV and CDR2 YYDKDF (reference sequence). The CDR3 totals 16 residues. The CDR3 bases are TGTGCCACCAGCACCCACCCTAGCGGGGGGGACAATGAGCAGTTCTTC. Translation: CATSTHPSGGDNEQFF.

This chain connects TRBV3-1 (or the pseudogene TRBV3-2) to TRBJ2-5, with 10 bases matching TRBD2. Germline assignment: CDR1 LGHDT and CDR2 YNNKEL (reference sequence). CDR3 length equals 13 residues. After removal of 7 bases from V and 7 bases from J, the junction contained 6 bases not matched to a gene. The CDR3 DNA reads TGTGCCAGCACCTGGACTAGCGGCGGGACCCAGTACTTC. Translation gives CASTWTSGGTQYF.